This entry concerns a single T cell receptor (beta chain). These data are taken from a study of blood T cell repertoires in COVID-19. Sequencing was performed with immunoSEQ multiplex PCR; in TCRdb, only in-frame clones are kept and a portion is missing. The sample lists around 69,000 clones; 80% to 85% were seen once. V lost 0 bases to trimming and J lost 5 bases; unmatched junction nucleotides: 6. Germline CDR1 SGHTS, CDR2 YDEGEE. CDR3 length equals 16 residues. The gene calls are TRBV5-8 and TRBJ2-5, with 11 bases aligning to TRBD2. Material: peripheral blood. This clonotype originated in a man aged 50 to 60 with active COVID-19. CDR3 in amino acids: CASSLAVAGGTETQYF. The CDR3 coding sequence is TGTGCCAGCAGCTTGGCCGTAGCGGGAGGGACGGAGACCCAGTACTTC. Looking up the rest from reference TRBV5-8 and TRBJ2-5 gives the full variable domain: EAGVTQSPTHLIKTRGQQATLRCSPISGHTSVYWYQQALGLGLQFLLWYDEGEERNRGNFPPRFSGRQFPNYSSELNVNALELEDSALYLCASSLAVAGGTETQYFGPGTRLLVL.